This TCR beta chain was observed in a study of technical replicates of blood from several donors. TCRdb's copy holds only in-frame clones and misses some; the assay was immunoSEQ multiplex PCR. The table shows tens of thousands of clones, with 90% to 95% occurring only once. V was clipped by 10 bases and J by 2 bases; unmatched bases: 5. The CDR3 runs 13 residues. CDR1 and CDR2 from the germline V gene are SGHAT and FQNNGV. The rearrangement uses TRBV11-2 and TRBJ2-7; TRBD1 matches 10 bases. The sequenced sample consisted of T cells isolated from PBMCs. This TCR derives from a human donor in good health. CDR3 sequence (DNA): TGTGCCACACAGGGGACAGGGGCCTACGAGCAGTACTTC. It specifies CATQGTGAYEQYF.